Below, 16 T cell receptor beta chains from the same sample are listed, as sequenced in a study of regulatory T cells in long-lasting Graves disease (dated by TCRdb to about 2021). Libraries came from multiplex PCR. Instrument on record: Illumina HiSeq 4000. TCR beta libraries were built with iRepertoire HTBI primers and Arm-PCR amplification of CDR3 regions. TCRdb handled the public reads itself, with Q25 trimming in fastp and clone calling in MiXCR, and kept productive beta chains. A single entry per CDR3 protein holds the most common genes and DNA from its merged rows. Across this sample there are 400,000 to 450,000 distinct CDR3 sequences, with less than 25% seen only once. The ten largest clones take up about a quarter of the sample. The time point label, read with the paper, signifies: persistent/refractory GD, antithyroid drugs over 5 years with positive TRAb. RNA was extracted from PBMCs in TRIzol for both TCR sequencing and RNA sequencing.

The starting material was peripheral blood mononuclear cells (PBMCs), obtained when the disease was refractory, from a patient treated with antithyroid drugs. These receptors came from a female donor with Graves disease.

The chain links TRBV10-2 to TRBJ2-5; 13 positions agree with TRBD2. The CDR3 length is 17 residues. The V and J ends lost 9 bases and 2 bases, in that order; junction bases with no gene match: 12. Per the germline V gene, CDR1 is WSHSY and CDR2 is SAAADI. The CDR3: CARKVAAGLAGQETQYF. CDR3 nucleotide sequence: TGCGCCAGAAAAGTCGCGGCGGGACTAGCGGGACAAGAGACCCAGTACTTC.

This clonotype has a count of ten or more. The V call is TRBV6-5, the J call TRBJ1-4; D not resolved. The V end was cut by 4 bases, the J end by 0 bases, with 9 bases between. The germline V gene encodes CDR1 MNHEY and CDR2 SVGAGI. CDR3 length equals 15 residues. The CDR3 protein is CASSSSGATNEKLFF. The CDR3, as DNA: TGTGCCAGCAGTTCATCCGGGGCAACTAATGAAAAACTGTTTTTT.

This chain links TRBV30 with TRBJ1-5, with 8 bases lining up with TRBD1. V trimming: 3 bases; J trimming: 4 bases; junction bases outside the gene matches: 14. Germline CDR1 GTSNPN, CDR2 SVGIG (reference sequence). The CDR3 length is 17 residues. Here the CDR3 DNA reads TGTGCCTGGAGCCAAAACCGCGGGACAGGCCCGAATCAGCCCCAGCATTTT. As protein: CAWSQNRGTGPNQPQHF.

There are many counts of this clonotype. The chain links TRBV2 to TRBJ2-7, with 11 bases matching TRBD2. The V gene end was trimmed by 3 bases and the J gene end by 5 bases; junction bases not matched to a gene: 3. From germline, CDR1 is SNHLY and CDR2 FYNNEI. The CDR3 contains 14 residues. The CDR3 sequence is CASSDPSGRNEQYF. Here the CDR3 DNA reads TGTGCCAGCAGTGATCCTAGCGGGAGGAACGAGCAGTACTTC. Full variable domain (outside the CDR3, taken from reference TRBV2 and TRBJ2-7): EPEVTQTPSHQVTQMGQEVILRCVPISNHLYFYWYRQILGQKVEFLVSFYNNEISEKSEIFDDQFSVERPDGSNFTLKIRSTKLEDSAMYFCASSDPSGRNEQYFGPGTRLTVT.

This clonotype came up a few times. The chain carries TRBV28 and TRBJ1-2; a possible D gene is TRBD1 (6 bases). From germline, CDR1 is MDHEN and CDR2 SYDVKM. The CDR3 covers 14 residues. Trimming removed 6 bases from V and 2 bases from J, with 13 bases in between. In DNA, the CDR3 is TGTGCCAGCAGCCCAACAGGGTGGAACTATGGCTACACCTTC. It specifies CASSPTGWNYGYTF.

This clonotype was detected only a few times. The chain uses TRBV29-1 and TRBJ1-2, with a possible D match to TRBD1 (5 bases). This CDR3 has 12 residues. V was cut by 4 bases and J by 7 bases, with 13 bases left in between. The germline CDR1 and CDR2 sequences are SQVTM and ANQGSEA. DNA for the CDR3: TGCAGCGTTGGTCGCAGGGAAGCTGGCTACACCTTC. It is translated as CSVGRREAGYTF. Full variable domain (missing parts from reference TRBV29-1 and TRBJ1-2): SAVISQKPSRDICQRGTSLTIQCQVDSQVTMMFWYRQQPGQSLTLIATANQGSEATYESGFVIDKFPISRPNLTFSTLTVSNMSPEDSSIYLCSVGRREAGYTFGSGTRLTVV.

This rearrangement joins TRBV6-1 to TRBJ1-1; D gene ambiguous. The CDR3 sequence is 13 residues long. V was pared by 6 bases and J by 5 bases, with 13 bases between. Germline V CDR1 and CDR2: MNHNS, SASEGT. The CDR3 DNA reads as TGTGCCAGCAGGGGCTCCCTGGGGACTGAAGCTTTCTTT. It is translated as CASRGSLGTEAFF.

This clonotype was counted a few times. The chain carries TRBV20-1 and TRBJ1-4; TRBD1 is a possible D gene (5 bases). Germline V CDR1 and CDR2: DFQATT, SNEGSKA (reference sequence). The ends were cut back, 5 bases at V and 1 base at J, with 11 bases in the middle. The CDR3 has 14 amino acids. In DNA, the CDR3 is TGCAGTGCTGTACCTCAGGGAACTAATGAAAAACTGTTTTTT. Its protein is CSAVPQGTNEKLFF.

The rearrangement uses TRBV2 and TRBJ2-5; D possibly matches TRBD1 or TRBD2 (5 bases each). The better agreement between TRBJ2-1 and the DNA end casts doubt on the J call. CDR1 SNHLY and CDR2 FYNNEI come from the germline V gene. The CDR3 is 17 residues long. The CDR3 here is CASSERYMGDHQDEQFF. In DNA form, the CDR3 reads TGTGCCAGCAGTGAAAGGTATATGGGGGACCACCAGGATGAGCAGTTCTTC.

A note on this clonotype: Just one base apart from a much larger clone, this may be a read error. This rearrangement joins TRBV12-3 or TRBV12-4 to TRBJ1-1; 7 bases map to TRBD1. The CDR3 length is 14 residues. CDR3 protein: CASSFGTANTVAFF. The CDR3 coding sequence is TGTGCCAGCAGTTTCGGGACAGCGAACACTGTAGCTTTCTTT.

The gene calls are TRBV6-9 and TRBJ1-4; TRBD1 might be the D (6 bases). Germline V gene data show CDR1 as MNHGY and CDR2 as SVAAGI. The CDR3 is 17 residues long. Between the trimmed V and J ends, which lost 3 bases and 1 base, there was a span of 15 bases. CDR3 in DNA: TGTGCCAGCAGTTACGGATCGAACAGGGTAACTAATGAAAAACTGTTTTTT. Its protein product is CASSYGSNRVTNEKLFF.

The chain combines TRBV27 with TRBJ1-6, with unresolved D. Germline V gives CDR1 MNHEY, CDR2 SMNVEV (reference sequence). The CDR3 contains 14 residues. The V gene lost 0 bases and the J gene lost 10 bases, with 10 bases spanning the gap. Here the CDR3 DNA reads TGTGCCAGCAGTTTATCGGCTGGGAACTCACCCCTCCACTTT. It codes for CASSLSAGNSPLHF.

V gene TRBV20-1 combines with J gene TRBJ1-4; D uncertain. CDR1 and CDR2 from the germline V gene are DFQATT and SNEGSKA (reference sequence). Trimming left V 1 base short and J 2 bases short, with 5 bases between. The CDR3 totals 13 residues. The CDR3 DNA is TGCAGTGCTAGAGGGGTGACTAATGAAAAACTGTTTTTT. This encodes CSARGVTNEKLFF.

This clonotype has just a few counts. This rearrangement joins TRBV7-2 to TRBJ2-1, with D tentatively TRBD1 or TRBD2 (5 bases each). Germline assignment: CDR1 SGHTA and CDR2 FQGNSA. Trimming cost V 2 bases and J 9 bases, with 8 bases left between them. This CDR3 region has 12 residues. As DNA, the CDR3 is TGTGCCAGCAGCTTATGGGGGAGTGAGCAGTTCTTC. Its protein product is CASSLWGSEQFF.

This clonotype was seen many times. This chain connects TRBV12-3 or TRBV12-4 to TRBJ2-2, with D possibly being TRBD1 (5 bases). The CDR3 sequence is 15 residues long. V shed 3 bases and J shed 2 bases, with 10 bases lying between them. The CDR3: CASSFRGANTGELFF. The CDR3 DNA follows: TGTGCCAGCAGTTTTAGGGGTGCAAACACCGGGGAGCTGTTTTTT.

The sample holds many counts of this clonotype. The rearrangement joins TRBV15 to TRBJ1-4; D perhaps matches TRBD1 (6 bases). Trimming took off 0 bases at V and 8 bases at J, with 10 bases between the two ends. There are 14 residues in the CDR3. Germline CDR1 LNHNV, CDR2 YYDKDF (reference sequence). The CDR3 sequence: CATSRDQGWEKLFF. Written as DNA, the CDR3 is TGTGCCACCAGCAGAGATCAGGGGTGGGAAAAACTGTTTTTT.